The next 29 T cell receptor beta chains were all read from a single sample in a study of T cells after yellow fever vaccination. Each CDR3 protein gets one entry after TCRdb re-called the 5' RACE reads with MiXCR. The table has approximately 610,000 distinct CDR3 sequences, about 15% seen once. The material was PBMCs, obtained 5 to 6 days after the first yellow fever vaccination. These receptors all come from a man aged 18 to 29 who received the YFV17D yellow fever vaccine.

This clonotype has only a few counts. The chain carries TRBV7-2 and TRBJ2-4; TRBD2 is a possible D gene (5 bases). The V gene lost 0 bases and the J gene lost 5 bases, with 5 bases spanning the gap. Germline V gene data show CDR1 as SGHTA and CDR2 as FQGNSA. There are 13 residues in the CDR3. CDR3 in amino acids: CASSLAGENIQYF. The CDR3 DNA sequence: TGTGCCAGCAGCTTAGCCGGGGAAAACATTCAGTACTTC.

The V and J genes are TRBV3-1 and TRBJ2-1; no clear D gene. V was trimmed by 1 base and J by 0 bases, leaving 4 bases between them. The CDR3 contains 14 residues. Germline V gene lookup returns CDR1 LGHDT and CDR2 YNNKEL (reference sequence). The DNA for the CDR3 is TGTGCCAGCAGCCAAGTGGCCTCCTACAATGAGCAGTTCTTC. It codes for CASSQVASYNEQFF.

This clonotype was picked up many times. The chain recombines TRBV25-1 with TRBJ1-4, with D perhaps matching TRBD1 (5 bases). CDR1 and CDR2 from the germline V gene are MGHDK and SYGVNS. Trimming took off 0 bases at V and 7 bases at J, with 9 bases between the two ends. This CDR3 has 14 amino acids. The CDR3 DNA sequence: TGTGCCAGCAGTGAATACCAGGGCAGTGAAAAACTGTTTTTT. Translating gives CASSEYQGSEKLFF.

This clonotype was recorded a few times. The chain joins TRBV5-5 to TRBJ1-1, with 7 bases that match TRBD1. CDR3 length equals 13 residues. CDR1 is SGHKS, CDR2 YYEKEE, per germline (reference sequence). The V segment lost 1 base and the J segment 10 bases; nucleotides outside the gene matches: 7. The CDR3 here is CASSLSTGVGAFF. The DNA for the CDR3 is TGTGCCAGCAGCTTGTCCACAGGGGTGGGAGCTTTCTTT.

In this sample, this clonotype turned up a few times. This chain links TRBV14 with TRBJ2-7, with D tentatively TRBD2 (6 bases). The CDR3 contains 16 residues. Per germline, CDR1 SGHDN and CDR2 FVKESK. V was trimmed by 3 bases and J by 2 bases, leaving 17 bases between them. CDR3 sequence (DNA): TGTGCCAGCAGCCACCTGGTGGGGGGTTTTACCTACGAGCAGTACTTC. Its translation is CASSHLVGGFTYEQYF.

The sample holds a few counts of this clonotype. The V and J genes are TRBV6-6 and TRBJ2-2, with D tentatively TRBD2 (5 bases). CDR3 length equals 13 residues. The germline gives CDR1 MNHNY, CDR2 SVGAGI (reference sequence). Trimming removed 4 bases at V and 5 bases at J, with 8 bases between. CDR3 nucleotides: TGTGCCAGCAGTTGGACGGGGACCGGGGAGCTGTTTTTT. Translation: CASSWTGTGELFF.

This clonotype has just one count. This chain uses TRBV7-3 with TRBJ2-2; 9 bases agree with TRBD2. V gave up 5 bases and J gave up 4 bases; unmatched junction bases: 11. Germline CDR1 reads SGHTA; CDR2 reads FQGTGA. CDR3 size: 17 residues. The CDR3, as DNA: TGTGCCAGCAGCCCCTCGGAGCGGGGGGTACTCACCGGGGAGCTGTTTTTT. Amino acids: CASSPSERGVLTGELFF.

The chain links TRBV3-1 to TRBJ1-1; tentatively, D is TRBD1 (5 bases). Germline V gene data show CDR1 as LGHDT and CDR2 as YNNKEL (reference sequence). V lost 4 bases and J lost 1, with 13 bases in between. CDR3 length equals 15 residues. CDR3 region: CASSPPGYRNTEAFF. In nucleotides, the CDR3 is TGTGCCAGCAGCCCACCAGGGTATCGGAACACTGAAGCTTTCTTT.

This clonotype was observed a few times. This chain connects TRBV7-9 to TRBJ2-3, with 7 bases identical to TRBD1. In germline, CDR1 is SEHNR, CDR2 FQNEAQ (reference sequence). This CDR3 is built from 16 residues. Trimming removed 5 bases from V and 0 bases from J; junction bases left unmatched: 8. CDR3 residues: CASSTGTDLSTDTQYF. CDR3 nucleotides: TGTGCCAGCAGCACCGGGACAGATCTGAGCACAGATACGCAGTATTTT.

The gene calls are TRBV5-1 and TRBJ2-3; unclear D gene. The germline V gene has CDR1 SGHRS and CDR2 YFSETQ. The CDR3 sequence is 13 residues long. V was pared by 0 bases and J by 10 bases, with 12 bases between. CDR3 loop: CASSLDWPGAQYF. The DNA for the CDR3 is TGCGCCAGCAGCTTGGACTGGCCTGGGGCGCAGTATTTT.

The table lists this clonotype with a few counts. This chain uses TRBV28 with TRBJ1-6; TRBD1 aligns across 7 bases. J lost 7 bases, V lost 6 bases, and 9 bases had no gene match. The CDR3 consists of 15 residues. Germline V gene sequence: CDR1 MDHEN, CDR2 SYDVKM. CDR3 coding DNA: TGTGCCAGCAGCCCCACGGGACAGCCAAATTCACCCCTCCACTTT. This gives the protein CASSPTGQPNSPLHF.

This chain joins TRBV7-9 and TRBJ2-5; 9 bases match TRBD1. The length of the CDR3 is 14 residues. Germline V gene lookup returns CDR1 SEHNR and CDR2 FQNEAQ (reference sequence). With 5 bases clipped from V and 6 bases from J, the junction kept 7 bases outside the gene matches. The chain's CDR3 is CASSVGDRVQTQYF. CDR3 sequence (DNA): TGTGCCAGCAGCGTAGGGGACAGGGTACAGACCCAGTACTTC.

The gene calls are TRBV7-3 and TRBJ1-2; D might be TRBD1 (5 bases). Germline-derived CDR1 and CDR2 are SGHTA and FQGTGA. With 5 bases removed from V and 6 bases from J, the gap between germline ends came to 22 bases. This CDR3 spans 16 amino acids. The CDR3 region is CASSPRVGQGVDGYTF. CDR3 DNA sequence: TGTGCCAGCAGCCCTCGGGTTGGGCAGGGTGTGGATGGCTACACCTTC.

This clonotype has more than one count but fewer than ten. The chain employs TRBV29-1 and TRBJ1-1; 8 bases match TRBD1. CDR1 is SQVTM, CDR2 ANQGSEA, per germline. CDR3 length: 14 amino acids. After removal of 2 bases from V and 1 base from J, the junction contained 3 bases not matched to a gene. This CDR3 reads CSVENRGRNTEAFF. CDR3 bases: TGCAGCGTTGAAAACAGGGGGAGGAACACTGAAGCTTTCTTT.

Notes on this clonotype: At one of its ends the junction is not consistent with the germline gene, which may arise from a read error. V gene TRBV7-9 combines with J gene TRBJ2-2; possibly TRBD2 for D (5 bases). The CDR3 totals 16 residues. Germline V gene sequence: CDR1 SEHNR, CDR2 FQNEAQ (reference sequence). The CDR3 sequence: CASSLVAVVNTGELIF. CDR3 nucleotide sequence: TGTGCCAGCAGCTTAGTTGCAGTGGTGAACACCGGGGAGCTGATTTTT.

This clonotype was counted many times. The CDR3 nucleotides are TGTGCCAGCAGCTCCGGCGGGGGGTACGAGCAGTACTTC. Translating gives CASSSGGGYEQYF. The chain is built from TRBV7-8 and TRBJ2-7, with TRBD2 identical over 8 bases. CDR3 length: 13 residues. The germline V gene has CDR1 SGHVS and CDR2 FQNEAQ. The V gene end was trimmed by 4 bases and the J gene end by 4 bases; junction bases not matched to a gene: 3. Full variable domain (missing parts from reference TRBV7-8 and TRBJ2-7): GAGVSQSPRYKVAKRGQDVALRCDPISGHVSLFWYQQALGQGPEFLTYFQNEAQLDKSGLPSDRFFAERPEGSVSTLKIQRTQQEDSAVYLCASSSGGGYEQYFGPGTRLTVT.

This clonotype has more than one count but fewer than ten. V and J are TRBV7-9 and TRBJ2-2; 8 bases agree with TRBD2. Trimming took 7 bases from V and 5 from J; bases not matched to a gene: 9. The CDR3 loop spans 15 amino acids. Germline CDR1 is SEHNR and CDR2 is FQNEAQ (reference sequence). The CDR3 DNA reads TGTGCCAGCACCCGGGGGGGCCCCTTTACCGGGGAGCTGTTTTTT. Encoded protein: CASTRGGPFTGELFF.

This clonotype came up a few times. The chain has TRBV12-3 or TRBV12-4 and TRBJ1-3, with TRBD1 as a possible D gene (5 bases). Trimming took off 6 bases at V and 4 bases at J, with 16 bases between the two ends. This CDR3 has 15 residues. The CDR3 reads CASSSWRGSGNTIYF. CDR3 DNA: TGTGCCAGCAGCTCCTGGCGGGGCTCCGGAAACACCATATATTTT.

This chain connects TRBV6-5 to TRBJ2-5; possible D gene TRBD2, 7 bases. V lost 0 bases and J lost 5, with 16 bases in between. The CDR3 extends over 16 amino acids. Germline V gene sequence: CDR1 MNHEY, CDR2 SVGAGI. The CDR3 sequence: CASSYSKGGAGETQYF. CDR3 DNA: TGTGCCAGCAGTTACTCGAAAGGGGGGGCCGGGGAGACCCAGTACTTC.

This clonotype was found a few times. V usage is TRBV6-4 and J usage is TRBJ1-5; the D gene is possibly TRBD1 (5 bases). The CDR3 loop spans 13 amino acids. The V gene's germline CDR1 is MRHNA and CDR2 SNTAGT. The germline V and J ends were trimmed by 3 bases and 7 bases, with 10 bases remaining between them. The chain's CDR3 is CASSERDGQPQHF. The CDR3 region has the DNA TGTGCCAGCAGTGAAAGGGACGGGCAGCCCCAGCATTTT.

This clonotype was recorded at least ten times. The chain is built from TRBV6-1 and TRBJ2-1; 10 nucleotides agree with TRBD1. This CDR3 comprises 14 residues. The germline V gene encodes CDR1 MNHNS and CDR2 SASEGT. With 7 bases clipped from V and 7 bases from J, the junction kept 7 bases outside the gene matches. The CDR3 DNA reads TGTGCCAGCACGGCGGGACAGGGGTGGAATGAGCAGTTCTTC. Its protein is CASTAGQGWNEQFF.

This clonotype was seen a handful of times. This chain uses TRBV9 with TRBJ2-3, with 8 bases matching TRBD1. The CDR3 extends over 15 amino acids. The ends lost 5 bases at V and 2 bases at J; junction bases unmatched: 7. Germline V gene lookup returns CDR1 SGDLS and CDR2 YYNGEE. This CDR3 reads CASSPHRGVTDTQYF. CDR3 DNA sequence: TGTGCCAGCAGTCCTCACAGGGGGGTCACAGATACGCAGTATTTT.

The chain combines TRBV27 with TRBJ1-1; D is ambiguous. With 3 bases removed from V and 4 bases from J, the gap between germline ends came to 9 bases. Germline V gene lookup returns CDR1 MNHEY and CDR2 SMNVEV (reference sequence). This CDR3 region has 13 residues. This chain's CDR3 is CASSFKGSTEAFF. CDR3 DNA: TGTGCCAGCAGTTTCAAGGGATCCACTGAAGCTTTCTTT.

This clonotype was picked up a small number of times. The chain is built from TRBV19 and TRBJ2-7; D gene uncertain. The germline gives CDR1 LNHDA, CDR2 SQIVND (reference sequence). CDR3 length equals 14 residues. Trimming cost V 2 bases and J 2 bases, with 10 bases left between them. The DNA for the CDR3 is TGTGCCAGTAGTATAACCCCCACCACCTACGAGCAGTACTTC. Residues: CASSITPTTYEQYF.

The chain uses TRBV10-3 and TRBJ2-7; D not resolved. The CDR3 runs 11 residues. The germline gives CDR1 ENHRY, CDR2 SYGVKD. The ends were cut back, 3 bases at V and 4 bases at J, with 4 bases in the middle. DNA for the CDR3: TGTGCCATCAGTGACCCGTACGAGCAGTACTTC. Translation: CAISDPYEQYF.

V usage is TRBV7-6 and J usage is TRBJ2-1, with D possibly TRBD2 on 6 matching bases. CDR3 length equals 14 residues. Trimming removed 1 base at V and 8 bases at J, with 12 bases between. The V gene's germline CDR1 is SGHVS and CDR2 FNYEAQ. The CDR3 spells CASSLGRESDEQFF. The CDR3 coding sequence is TGTGCCAGCAGCTTAGGGCGGGAATCAGATGAGCAGTTCTTC.

The chain employs TRBV5-1 and TRBJ1-1; tentatively, D is TRBD1 (5 bases). Trimming cost V 3 bases and J 0 bases, with 12 bases left between them. The CDR3 runs 15 residues. Per germline, CDR1 SGHRS and CDR2 YFSETQ. The CDR3 here is CASSSAGNLNTEAFF. CDR3 coding DNA: TGCGCCAGCAGCTCAGCAGGGAATTTGAACACTGAAGCTTTCTTT.

V and J are TRBV3-1 and TRBJ1-6; D is perhaps TRBD1 (6 bases). Trimming left V 2 bases short and J 13 bases short, with 12 bases between. The CDR3 runs 13 residues. The germline V gene has CDR1 LGHDT and CDR2 YNNKEL (reference sequence). CDR3 bases: TGTGCCAGCAGCCAAAGGGGGGGGCAGCCCCTCCACTTT. Translating it yields CASSQRGGQPLHF.

The chain joins TRBV10-3 to TRBJ1-1; TRBD1 matches at 11 bases. With V trimmed by 4 bases and J by 6 bases, 7 bases remained unmatched. Germline CDR1 ENHRY, CDR2 SYGVKD. The CDR3 totals 15 residues. CDR3 DNA: TGTGCCATCAGTGCGCCGGGACAGGGGGACTCTGAAGCTTTCTTT. Translating it yields CAISAPGQGDSEAFF.